These T cell receptor beta chains were read from a single sample in a study of CD8+CD57+ T cells in acquired aplastic anemia. TCRdb reprocessed the reads with MiXCR, giving one entry per CDR3 protein. Here the sample spans 150,000 to 200,000 distinct CDR3 sequences, 48% being singletons. Sequenced: sorted CD4+, CD8+, or CD8+CD57+ T cells (not recorded which) from PBMCs. The receptor source for this set is a human donor with aplastic anemia. CDR3s include the opening cysteine and the closing phenylalanine or tryptophan. The D gene is left open where the match is weak. Some rows have no size entry. The others give once, few or many, or a class for an expanded clone.

j_call | v_call | clone_size | d_call | cdr3_aa | cdr3_nt
TRBJ2-1 | TRBV24-1 | - | - | CATSGIDGRYNEQFF | TGTGCCACCAGTGGGATCGACGGCCGATACAATGAGCAGTTCTTC
TRBJ2-3 | TRBV9 | many | TRBD2 | CASNVAGTDSSTDTQYF | TGTGCCAGCAACGTAGCGGGAACGGACTCTAGCACAGATACGCAGTATTTT
TRBJ1-4 | TRBV29-1 | - | - | CSVAEGGGEKLFF | TGCAGCGTTGCGGAGGGGGGAGGTGAAAAACTGTTTTTT
TRBJ1-1 | TRBV5-1 | - | - | CASSTTGTEAFF | TGCGCCAGCAGCACTACAGGGACTGAAGCTTTCTTT
TRBJ2-7 | TRBV7-9 | - | TRBD1 | CASSLLGQGYEQYF | TGTGCCAGCAGCTTATTGGGACAGGGCTACGAGCAGTACTTC
TRBJ2-6 | TRBV24-1 | - | - | CATSEHGGPGANVLTF | TGTGCCACCAGTGAGCATGGAGGGCCTGGGGCCAACGTCCTGACTTTC
TRBJ2-1 | TRBV20-1 | few | TRBD1 | CSAFRTGYNEQFF | TGCAGTGCTTTCAGGACAGGCTACAATGAGCAGTTCTTC
TRBJ1-2 | TRBV27 | few | - | CASTRSGANYGYTF | TGTGCCAGCACCCGGTCTGGAGCTAACTATGGCTACACCTTC
TRBJ1-2 | TRBV30 | many | - | CAWSRGGGYTF | TGTGCCTGGAGTAGGGGTGGTGGCTACACCTTC
TRBJ1-3 | TRBV11-1 | - | - | CASSSRHFTRNTIYF | TGTGCCAGCAGCTCGCGCCACTTCACTCGAAACACCATATATTTT
TRBJ2-4 | TRBV11-2 | many | - | CASSDYGTFLAKNIQYF | TGTGCCAGCAGCGATTACGGGACATTCTTAGCCAAAAACATTCAGTACTTC
TRBJ2-1 | TRBV29-1 | - | - | CSTERGHNNEQFF | TGCAGCACCGAGCGGGGACACAACAATGAGCAGTTCTTC
TRBJ1-5 | TRBV6-2/TRBV6-3 | - | - | CASKGKGNQPQHF | TGTGCCAGCAAGGGGAAAGGCAATCAGCCCCAGCATTTT
TRBJ2-7 | TRBV20-1 | few | - | CSAHRGGYEQYF | TGCAGTGCTCATAGGGGCGGGTACGAGCAGTACTTC
TRBJ1-1 | TRBV11-3 | - | - | CASSFRGRGGTEAFF | TGTGCCAGCAGCTTCCGGGGCCGGGGGGGCACTGAAGCTTTCTTT
TRBJ2-1 | TRBV7-9 | many | - | CASSPTLVEQFF | TGTGCCAGCAGCCCAACGTTAGTTGAGCAGTTCTTC
TRBJ2-5 | TRBV24-1 | - | - | CATSEGHPSAFQETQYF | TGTGCCACCAGTGAGGGACACCCTTCGGCCTTCCAAGAGACCCAGTACTTC
TRBJ1-1 | TRBV25-1 | once | - | CASSERHTEAFF | TGTGCCAGCAGTGAACGGCACACTGAAGCTTTCTTT
TRBJ1-1 | TRBV2 | few | - | CASSPQGTNTEAFF | TGTGCCAGCAGCCCCCAGGGTACGAACACTGAAGCTTTCTTT
TRBJ1-4 | TRBV2 | many | - | CAVKSDEKLFF | TGTGCCGTTAAAAGCGATGAAAAACTGTTTTTT
TRBJ2-7 | TRBV27 | few | TRBD1 | CASSSTSTGGPEQYF | TGTGCCAGCAGTTCCACCTCGACAGGGGGCCCCGAGCAGTACTTC
TRBJ2-7 | TRBV7-9 | - | TRBD1 | CASSLDRVAYEQYF | TGTGCCAGCAGCCTTGACAGGGTAGCCTACGAGCAGTACTTC
TRBJ1-5 | TRBV15 | few | TRBD1 | CATTRDRVSNQPQHF | TGTGCCACCACCCGGGACAGGGTTAGCAATCAGCCCCAGCATTTT
TRBJ2-1 | TRBV11-1 | - | TRBD2 | CASDGLAGVEEQFF | TGTGCCAGTGATGGACTAGCGGGAGTGGAAGAGCAGTTCTTC
TRBJ1-2 | TRBV19 | - | - | CASSSDSRANYGYTF | TGTGCCAGTAGTTCGGACAGCCGAGCTAACTATGGCTACACCTTC
TRBJ2-5 | TRBV19 | - | - | CASSIGQQETQYF | TGTGCCAGTAGTATTGGGCAACAAGAGACCCAGTACTTC
TRBJ1-1 | TRBV7-3 | many | - | CASSLQGNTEAFF | TGTGCCAGCAGCTTACAGGGGAACACTGAAGCTTTCTTT
TRBJ2-7 | TRBV7-2 | many | - | CASSVEGYEQYF | TGTGCCAGCAGCGTAGAGGGGTACGAGCAGTACTTC
TRBJ1-1 | TRBV5-1 | - | - | CASSLAQASFREAFF | TGCGCCAGCAGCTTGGCCCAGGCGTCCTTCCGTGAAGCTTTCTTT
TRBJ2-7 | TRBV5-6 | - | TRBD1 | CASIAEGAADERYF | TGTGCCAGCATCGCCGAGGGGGCCGCTGACGAGCGGTACTTC
TRBJ1-2 | TRBV29-1 | - | - | CSVGDPNYGYTF | TGCAGCGTTGGAGACCCTAACTATGGCTACACCTTC
TRBJ2-5 | TRBV10-1 | many | - | CASSENEGTEWETQYF | TGCGCCAGCAGTGAAAATGAGGGAACTGAATGGGAGACCCAGTACTTC
TRBJ2-7 | TRBV10-3 | few | - | CAISESSAVSYEQYF | TGTGCCATCAGTGAGTCTAGCGCGGTCTCCTACGAGCAGTACTTC
TRBJ2-7 | TRBV4-1 | many | - | CASSLSGERSYEQYF | TGCGCCAGCAGCCTCTCTGGGGAGCGCTCCTACGAGCAGTACTTC
TRBJ1-2 | TRBV15 | - | - | CATSRVGGQDVYGYTF | TGTGCCACCAGCAGAGTAGGGGGGCAAGACGTCTATGGCTACACCTTC
TRBJ2-5 | TRBV19 | many | - | CASSIPGEGETQYF | TGTGCCAGTAGTATTCCAGGGGAGGGTGAGACCCAGTACTTC
TRBJ1-1 | TRBV28 | - | - | CASSFSGYTEAFF | TGTGCCAGCAGTTTCTCGGGCTACACTGAAGCTTTCTTT
TRBJ1-1 | TRBV6-2/TRBV6-3 | - | TRBD1 | CASSYLGTGDFTEAFF | TGTGCCAGCAGTTACCTCGGGACAGGGGATTTCACTGAAGCTTTCTTT
TRBJ1-2 | TRBV2 | - | - | CASRTRTYGYTF | TGTGCCAGCAGAACGAGGACGTATGGCTACACCTTC
TRBJ2-3 | TRBV7-8 | - | - | CASSQTTDTQYF | TGTGCCAGCAGCCAGACAACAGATACGCAGTATTTT
TRBJ1-2 | TRBV9 | - | - | CASSVDRQDNGYTF | TGTGCCAGCAGCGTAGATCGGCAGGACAATGGCTACACCTTC
TRBJ1-4 | TRBV7-3 | many | - | CASIFGRPNEKLFF | TGTGCCAGCATCTTCGGGAGACCTAATGAAAAACTGTTTTTT
TRBJ2-5 | TRBV12-3/TRBV12-4 | - | TRBD2 | CASSGLAGLGETQYF | TGTGCCAGCAGTGGACTAGCGGGATTAGGGGAGACCCAGTACTTC
TRBJ1-5 | TRBV9 | many | - | CASSVAGNQPQHF | TGTGCCAGCAGCGTAGCAGGGAATCAGCCCCAGCATTTT
TRBJ2-6 | TRBV7-9 | many | - | CASSLQRGGNVLTF | TGTGCCAGCAGCCTCCAGAGGGGGGGCAACGTCCTGACTTTC
TRBJ2-5 | TRBV15 | - | - | CATGREVTQETQYF | TGTGCTACCGGCAGAGAAGTAACTCAAGAGACCCAGTACTTC
TRBJ2-6 | TRBV9 | many | - | CASSATGIPGANVLTF | TGTGCCAGCAGCGCTACAGGGATCCCTGGGGCCAACGTCCTGACTTTC
TRBJ1-2 | TRBV7-2 | - | - | CASSLGEQFHGYTF | TGTGCCAGCAGCTTAGGAGAACAGTTCCATGGCTACACCTTC
TRBJ2-1 | TRBV24-1 | - | - | CATSDPWGVQFF | TGTGCCACCAGTGACCCCTGGGGGGTGCAGTTCTTC
TRBJ2-7 | TRBV6-1 | many | TRBD1 | CASSMTGVGEQYF | TGTGCCAGCAGTATGACAGGGGTCGGCGAGCAGTACTTC
TRBJ1-3 | TRBV7-8 | - | - | CASRPSRSSGNTIYF | TGTGCCAGCAGGCCATCGAGGAGCTCTGGAAACACCATATATTTT
TRBJ1-1 | TRBV19 | many | - | CASIFGVGEAFF | TGTGCCAGTATCTTCGGGGTAGGTGAAGCTTTCTTT
TRBJ2-1 | TRBV2 | - | TRBD1 | CASKGTVYNEQFF | TGTGCCAGCAAGGGGACAGTCTACAATGAGCAGTTCTTC
TRBJ2-3 | TRBV6-1 | many | TRBD1 | CASTGTGGSDTQYF | TGTGCCAGCACCGGGACAGGGGGCTCAGATACGCAGTATTTT
TRBJ1-6 | TRBV10-1 | - | - | CASSDLGLNSPLHF | TGCGCCAGCAGTGATCTGGGGTTGAATTCACCCCTCCACTTT